The next 17 T cell receptor beta chains were all read from a single sample in a study of regulatory T cells in long-lasting Graves disease. Arm-PCR of CDR3 regions and iRepertoire HTBI primers were the basis on which TCR beta libraries were built. TCRdb re-derived calls from the multiplex PCR reads in MiXCR, one entry per CDR3 protein. The sample includes around 400,000 distinct CDR3 sequences, 23% of them seen just once. Time point described: persistent/refractory GD, antithyroid drugs over 5 years with positive TRAb. Construction of the TCR library relied on RNA isolated from PBMCs. Here the sequenced sample was peripheral blood mononuclear cells (PBMCs), taken when the disease was refractory, from a patient treated with antithyroid drugs. The receptors come from a female donor with Graves disease.

This clonotype has just a few counts. The rearrangement links TRBV6-1 to TRBJ2-5; 7 bases fit TRBD2. Germline CDR1 and CDR2: MNHNS and SASEGT. The V gene end was trimmed by 8 bases and the J gene end by 4 bases; junction bases not matched to a gene: 10. The CDR3 consists of 14 residues. This CDR3 is CASDRSGSLETQYF. CDR3 coding DNA: TGTGCCAGCGATCGTAGCGGGTCGTTAGAGACCCAGTACTTC.

This clonotype occurred many times. The chain uses TRBV2 and TRBJ1-2; D gene ambiguous. CDR3 size: 13 residues. Germline values: CDR1 SNHLY, CDR2 FYNNEI. With 2 bases removed from V and 3 bases from J, the gap between germline ends came to 7 bases. Here the CDR3 DNA reads TGTGCCAGCAGTGAATTCGTCCACTATGGCTACACCTTC. This gives the protein CASSEFVHYGYTF.

This clonotype was seen only a few times. The rearrangement uses TRBV19 and TRBJ2-7; D gene unclear. CDR1 is LNHDA and CDR2 is SQIVND in the germline V gene (reference sequence). Between the trimmed V and J ends, which lost 0 bases and 3 bases, there was a span of 6 bases. This CDR3 spans 13 amino acids. CDR3 DNA: TGTGCCAGTAGTATAGATCCCAGCTACGAGCAGTACTTC. Translation: CASSIDPSYEQYF.

This clonotype was detected many times. V is TRBV12-3 or TRBV12-4 and J is TRBJ1-2; D ambiguous. The CDR3 covers 12 residues. Deletions cut 5 bases from V and 6 bases from J, with 10 bases between. Written as DNA, the CDR3 is TGTGCCAGCAGTACATGGGCCCATGGCTACACCTTC. Protein: CASSTWAHGYTF.

The rearrangement joins TRBV9 to TRBJ2-2, with 7 bases that match TRBD1. CDR1 and CDR2 from the germline V gene are SGDLS and YYNGEE. This CDR3 has 20 amino acids. J was trimmed by 0 bases and V by 1 base; bases with no gene match: 15. The chain's CDR3 is CASSVNPGTETQSNTGELFF. The CDR3 DNA reads as TGTGCCAGCAGCGTAAACCCCGGGACAGAGACACAATCGAACACCGGGGAGCTGTTTTTT.

This clonotype was seen more than once but under ten times. V is TRBV7-6 and J is TRBJ2-7, with D possibly TRBD2 on 6 matching bases. The CDR3 extends over 16 amino acids. V was shortened by 5 bases and J by 0 bases, with 17 bases between the two germline ends. Germline-derived CDR1 and CDR2 are SGHVS and FNYEAQ. CDR3 loop: CASSTLATAGSYEQYF. In DNA, the CDR3 is TGTGCCAGCAGCACGCTAGCGACGGCGGGCTCCTACGAGCAGTACTTC.

The chain is built from TRBV6-2 or TRBV6-3 and TRBJ2-7, with TRBD2 identical over 11 bases. There are 16 residues in the CDR3. Looked up from germline, CDR1 is MNHEY and CDR2 is SVGEGT. Trimming at V came to 4 bases and at J to 2 bases, leaving 7 bases not matched to a gene. The CDR3 DNA is TGTGCCAGCAGTTCCACTCTAGCGGGAGGAGCCTACGAGCAGTACTTC. Protein: CASSSTLAGGAYEQYF.

This clonotype was detected ten times or more. J is TRBJ1-4 and V is TRBV9; weak D call: TRBD1 (5 bases). The CDR3 is 15 residues long. Trimming cost V 4 bases and J 6 bases, with 16 bases left between them. Germline V gives CDR1 SGDLS, CDR2 YYNGEE. For the CDR3, the DNA is TGTGCCAGCAGCCCCGGCCGGCAGGGCGATGAAAAACTGTTTTTT. Translated: CASSPGRQGDEKLFF.

The table lists this clonotype with a few counts. The V call is TRBV28, the J call TRBJ1-5; 9 nucleotides align to TRBD1. Germline values: CDR1 MDHEN, CDR2 SYDVKM. This CDR3 spans 15 amino acids. Trimming removed 7 bases from V and 3 bases from J; junction bases left unmatched: 7. The CDR3 loop is CASNSGQGLNQPQHF. CDR3 DNA: TGTGCCAGCAATTCGGGACAGGGACTCAATCAGCCCCAGCATTTT.

This clonotype was counted ten times or more. The chain is built from TRBV28 and TRBJ1-5; unclear D gene. From germline, CDR1 is MDHEN and CDR2 SYDVKM. V lost 10 bases and J lost 7, with 26 bases in between. The CDR3 consists of 16 residues. DNA of the CDR3: TGTGCCACCCGCCTGGGCCCAACGGCGACGCAGCAGCCCCAGCATTTT. Protein sequence: CATRLGPTATQQPQHF. Filled out from reference TRBV28 and TRBJ1-5, the complete variable domain reads DVKVTQSSRYLVKRTGEKVFLECVQDMDHENMFWYRQDPGLGLRLIYFSYDVKMKEKGDIPEGYSVSREKKERFSLILESASTNQTSMYLCATRLGPTATQQPQHFGDGTRLSIL.

The chain links TRBV20-1 to TRBJ2-7; 12 nucleotides agree with TRBD2. Germline loops: CDR1 DFQATT, CDR2 SNEGSKA (reference sequence). The CDR3 is made up of 17 amino acids. Unmatched junction bases numbered 13, after V lost 2 bases and J lost 5 bases. CDR3 sequence (DNA): TGCAGTGCTAGACTACCCTTAAACCGACTAGCGGGAGACGAGCAGTACTTC. Protein: CSARLPLNRLAGDEQYF.

The chain links TRBV24-1 to TRBJ2-1; 7 bases align to TRBD1. Germline V gene data show CDR1 as KGHDR and CDR2 as SFDVKD. The length of the CDR3 is 15 residues. V shed 4 bases and J 10 bases; nucleotides not matched to a gene: 12. CDR3 sequence reads: CATSESRSTGREQFF. The DNA of the CDR3 is TGTGCCACCAGTGAGTCGAGATCGACAGGGCGCGAGCAGTTCTTC.

This clonotype was counted between two and nine times. The chain recombines TRBV28 with TRBJ2-1, with TRBD2 matching 7 bases. After removal of 3 bases from V and 4 bases from J, the junction contained 6 bases not matched to a gene. Germline V gene sequence: CDR1 MDHEN, CDR2 SYDVKM. This CDR3 comprises 15 residues. CDR3 sequence (DNA): TGTGCCAGCAGTTTCGTCGGGGGGTTTTACAATGAGCAGTTCTTC. This sequence encodes CASSFVGGFYNEQFF.

In its sample, this clonotype was seen a few times. CDR3: CASSSDGFGASLAFF. CDR3 DNA: TGTGCCAGCAGCTCCGACGGGTTTGGGGCTAGTCTAGCTTTCTTT. The J gene is TRBJ1-1, the V gene TRBV7-9; D perhaps matches TRBD1 (5 bases). CDR3 size: 15 residues. V lost 4 bases to trimming and J lost 10 bases, with 22 bases between them. CDR1 is SEHNR and CDR2 is FQNEAQ in the germline V gene (reference sequence).

This rearrangement joins TRBV7-2 to TRBJ2-1; tentatively, D is TRBD1 or TRBD2 (7 bases each). Germline V gives CDR1 SGHTA, CDR2 FQGNSA. The CDR3 runs to 12 residues. Trimming took off 3 bases at V and 12 bases at J, with 12 bases between the two ends. Here the CDR3 DNA reads TGTGCCAGCAGCTTTGACAGGGAGGGGCAGTTCTTC. The encoded protein is CASSFDREGQFF.

The chain recombines TRBV7-3 with TRBJ1-1; D call uncertain. V shed 2 bases and J shed 7 bases, with 11 bases lying between them. Germline CDR1 reads SGHTA; CDR2 reads FQGTGA. The CDR3 has 13 amino acids. Here the CDR3 reads CASSLSGYREAFF. In DNA form, the CDR3 reads TGTGCCAGCAGCTTATCAGGTTATCGTGAAGCTTTCTTT.

In this sample, this clonotype turned up many times. The chain recombines TRBV2 with TRBJ2-1, with 7 bases fitting TRBD1. Germline assignment: CDR1 SNHLY and CDR2 FYNNEI. The CDR3 is 13 amino acids. V gave up 4 bases and J gave up 6 bases; unmatched junction bases: 3. Here the CDR3 reads CASSGGTVNEQFF. For the CDR3, the DNA is TGTGCCAGCAGTGGGGGGACAGTCAATGAGCAGTTCTTC.